One and the same sample provided the 27 T cell receptor beta chains below, sequenced in a study of blood T cell repertoires in COVID-19. This table comes from immunoSEQ multiplex PCR, and its TCRdb copy is limited to in-frame clones, with some not included. Of around 470,000 clones in the sample, 89% are singletons; the top ten hold around 0.95%. Input material: peripheral blood. These TCRs come from a man aged 18-30 years with COVID-19, enrolled during active disease.

This clone was counted once. This chain connects TRBV2 to TRBJ2-1; possible D gene TRBD2, 5 bases. This CDR3 contains 13 residues. V shed 2 bases and J shed 8 bases, with 10 bases lying between them. Germline V gives CDR1 SNHLY, CDR2 FYNNEI. This CDR3 reads CASSERLIYEQFF. The CDR3 nucleotides read TGTGCCAGCAGTGAAAGACTAATCTATGAGCAGTTCTTC.

The chain combines TRBV7-9 with TRBJ2-5; D is undetermined. This CDR3 has 13 residues. V lost 5 bases and J lost 3, with 10 bases in between. Germline V gene data show CDR1 as SEHNR and CDR2 as FQNEAQ (reference sequence). CDR3 region: CASSLGLEETQYF. CDR3 DNA: TGTGCCAGCAGCCTCGGGTTGGAAGAGACCCAGTACTTC. The entire variable domain, with the rest obtained from reference TRBV7-9 and TRBJ2-5, is as follows: DTGVSQNPRHKITKRGQNVTFRCDPISEHNRLYWYRQTLGQGPEFLTYFQNEAQLEKSRLLSDRFSAERPKGSFSTLEIQRTEQGDSAMYLCASSLGLEETQYFGPGTRLLVL.

The chain couples TRBV7-9 to TRBJ2-3; TRBD2 matches at 12 bases. The V segment lost 4 bases and the J segment 3 bases; nucleotides outside the gene matches: 8. This CDR3 contains 17 residues. CDR1 is SEHNR and CDR2 is FQNEAQ in the germline V gene (reference sequence). The CDR3: CASSSAGLAGITDTQYF. DNA for the CDR3: TGTGCCAGCAGCTCCGCGGGACTAGCGGGTATTACAGATACGCAGTATTTT.

This rearrangement joins TRBV7-8 to TRBJ1-5; D remains ambiguous. Deletions cut 4 bases from V and 3 bases from J, with 4 bases between. Germline V gene sequence: CDR1 SGHVS, CDR2 FQNEAQ. This CDR3 has 12 amino acids. CDR3 residues: CASSSYNQPQHF. The DNA for the CDR3 is TGTGCCAGCAGCTCCTACAATCAGCCCCAGCATTTT.

This sequence joins TRBV29-1 and TRBJ2-1; D unresolved. The germline gives CDR1 SQVTM, CDR2 ANQGSEA. V lost 6 bases to trimming and J lost 9 bases, with 12 bases between them. The CDR3 has 11 residues. The CDR3 sequence: CSVYQLGEQFF. For the CDR3, the DNA is TGCAGCGTCTACCAACTCGGTGAGCAGTTCTTC.

This clone appeared a few times. The chain has TRBV27 and TRBJ2-2; a possible D gene is TRBD1 (6 bases). Germline values: CDR1 MNHEY, CDR2 SMNVEV (reference sequence). V was shortened by 3 bases and J by 2 bases, with 16 bases between the two germline ends. The CDR3 runs 17 residues. The CDR3 is CASSFDPGTFNTGELFF. The CDR3 DNA sequence: TGTGCCAGCAGTTTTGATCCTGGGACATTCAACACCGGGGAGCTGTTTTTT.

J is TRBJ2-2 and V is TRBV12-3 or TRBV12-4, with a possible D match to TRBD1 (6 bases). Deletions cut 2 bases from V and 7 bases from J, with 8 bases between. CDR3 size: 13 residues. CDR3 sequence: CASSLTRGGELFF. The CDR3 DNA reads as TGTGCCAGCAGTTTAACCAGGGGCGGGGAGCTGTTTTTT.

The chain combines TRBV27 with TRBJ1-5; D is perhaps TRBD1 (6 bases). The germline gives CDR1 MNHEY, CDR2 SMNVEV (reference sequence). V dropped 3 bases and J dropped 7 bases, with 10 bases sitting between them. The CDR3 covers 13 residues. The CDR3 loop is CASSFRGRQPQHF. Here the CDR3 DNA reads TGTGCCAGCAGTTTCAGGGGTAGACAGCCCCAGCATTTT.

The chain couples TRBV7-2 to TRBJ2-7; 9 bases map to TRBD2. The junction had 8 bases not matched to a gene; V was cut back by 6 bases and J by 2 bases. The CDR3 is 15 amino acids. Germline assignment: CDR1 SGHTA and CDR2 FQGNSA. The CDR3: CASSFSGSDPYEQYF. Written as DNA, the CDR3 is TGTGCCAGCAGTTTTAGCGGGAGCGATCCCTACGAGCAGTACTTC.

J is TRBJ2-6 and V is TRBV6-5, with D unclear. The CDR3 length is 15 residues. Trimming took 6 bases from V and 2 from J, leaving 11 bases between them. The germline V gene encodes CDR1 MNHEY and CDR2 SVGAGI. The CDR3 sequence is CASSGNSAGANVLTF. As DNA, the CDR3 is TGTGCCAGCAGCGGCAACAGTGCTGGGGCCAACGTCCTGACTTTC.

The table lists this clone with many counts. This chain links TRBV7-2 with TRBJ2-5; 9 nucleotides match TRBD1. The junction had 7 bases not matched to a gene; V was cut back by 3 bases and J by 5 bases. Germline V gives CDR1 SGHTA, CDR2 FQGNSA. This CDR3 is built from 15 residues. CDR3 amino acids: CASSFQQGARETQYF. The CDR3 DNA reads TGTGCCAGCAGCTTCCAACAGGGGGCGCGGGAGACCCAGTACTTC.

This clone was picked up a small number of times. This sequence joins TRBV5-1 and TRBJ2-5; a weak D match, TRBD2 (6 bases). Trimming removed 6 bases at V and 3 bases at J, with 15 bases between. This CDR3 contains 14 residues. Germline CDR1 is SGHRS and CDR2 is YFSETQ. CDR3 DNA: TGCGCCAGCACCCCTCGTCCGGGGGAAGAGACCCAGTACTTC. It translates to CASTPRPGEETQYF.

V usage is TRBV9 and J usage is TRBJ2-3; 9 bases match TRBD1. Trimming at V came to 5 bases and at J to 0 bases, leaving 13 bases not matched to a gene. CDR1 and CDR2 from the germline V gene are SGDLS and YYNGEE. The CDR3 has 18 residues. The CDR3 DNA reads as TGTGCCAGCAGTCCCCCCATCGGACAGGGGTCTAGCACAGATACGCAGTATTTT. Residues: CASSPPIGQGSSTDTQYF.

CDR3: CASSLGGDRVNSPLHF. The CDR3 DNA follows: TGTGCCAGCAGCTTAGGAGGGGACAGGGTGAATTCACCCCTCCACTTT. The J gene is TRBJ1-6, the V gene TRBV11-3, with 9 bases identical to TRBD1. The CDR3 consists of 16 residues. From germline, CDR1 is SGHNT and CDR2 YENEEA. V lost 1 base, J lost 7 bases, and 5 bases stayed unmatched.

This chain links TRBV6-4 with TRBJ2-3, with D possibly matching TRBD2 (5 bases). V lost 0 bases and J 5 bases, leaving 12 bases between the germline ends. Germline V lookup: CDR1 MRHNA, CDR2 SNTAGT. CDR3 size: 15 residues. In DNA, the CDR3 is TGTGCCAGCAGTGACTCGGTAGGAGGTCGAGATACGCAGTATTTT. This encodes CASSDSVGGRDTQYF.

This rearrangement joins TRBV5-1 to TRBJ2-2, with 9 nucleotides matching TRBD2. With 1 base clipped from V and 7 bases from J, the junction kept 8 bases outside the gene matches. This CDR3 spans 16 amino acids. From germline, CDR1 is SGHRS and CDR2 YFSETQ. The CDR3: CASSLNAGGPNGELFF. For the CDR3, the DNA is TGCGCCAGCAGCTTGAATGCGGGAGGGCCAAACGGGGAGCTGTTTTTT.

The genes are TRBV5-4 and TRBJ2-5, with D possibly being TRBD1 (6 bases). Trimming left V 1 base short and J 7 bases short, with 11 bases between. Germline V lookup: CDR1 SGHNT, CDR2 YYREEE (reference sequence). The CDR3 spans 13 residues. The CDR3 is CASSLRTEGTQYF. CDR3 sequence (DNA): TGTGCCAGCAGCTTGAGGACAGAGGGGACCCAGTACTTC.

This chain links TRBV6-4 with TRBJ2-1; a weak D match, TRBD1 (5 bases). V was trimmed by 4 bases and J by 5 bases, leaving 15 bases between them. CDR3 size: 15 residues. The germline CDR1 and CDR2 sequences are MRHNA and SNTAGT. The CDR3 protein is CASSASSRVHNEQFF. The CDR3 DNA sequence: TGTGCCAGCAGTGCAAGCAGCAGGGTCCACAATGAGCAGTTCTTC.

The V call is TRBV6-5, the J call TRBJ2-7; 9 nucleotides align to TRBD2. V was pared by 5 bases and J by 2 bases, with 1 base of the junction left unmatched. CDR1 is MNHEY, CDR2 SVGAGI, per germline. This CDR3 is 13 amino acids long. For the CDR3, the DNA is TGTGCCAGCAGTCCTAGCGGGACCTACGAGCAGTACTTC. This sequence encodes CASSPSGTYEQYF.

The V call is TRBV27, the J call TRBJ2-5; 16 positions agree with TRBD2. Germline V gene lookup returns CDR1 MNHEY and CDR2 SMNVEV (reference sequence). This CDR3 is built from 19 residues. Trimming at V came to 3 bases and at J to 2 bases, leaving 9 bases not matched to a gene. The CDR3 region has the DNA TGTGCCAGCAGTTTGTTGGGACTAGCGGGGGGGCCGGGGCAAGAGACCCAGTACTTC. Translated, it gives CASSLLGLAGGPGQETQYF.

The V call is TRBV24-1, the J call TRBJ2-1; 12 nucleotides agree with TRBD1. Germline V gives CDR1 KGHDR, CDR2 SFDVKD. The CDR3 is 16 residues long. Germline trimming cut 3 bases from V and 10 bases from J; bases unmatched to any gene: 9. The CDR3 sequence is CATSDIPGQGAEEQFF. For the CDR3, the DNA is TGTGCCACCAGTGATATACCGGGACAGGGGGCCGAAGAGCAGTTCTTC.

The chain combines TRBV11-2 with TRBJ1-2; weak D call: TRBD1 (6 bases). V lost 0 bases and J lost 0, with 17 bases in between. CDR3 length: 18 residues. Germline assignment: CDR1 SGHAT and CDR2 FQNNGV. Here the CDR3 reads CASSLDNPTGRANYGYTF. In nucleotides, the CDR3 is TGTGCCAGCAGCTTAGATAACCCAACAGGGCGCGCTAACTATGGCTACACCTTC.

This chain uses TRBV3-1 (or the pseudogene TRBV3-2) with TRBJ2-1, with 9 bases aligning to TRBD1. Germline V gene sequence: CDR1 LGHDT, CDR2 YNNKEL (reference sequence). The CDR3 totals 15 residues. The V gene end was trimmed by 6 bases and the J gene end by 5 bases; junction bases not matched to a gene: 8. The CDR3 region has the DNA TGTGCCAGCAGTTTGAGGACAGGGGAACACAATGAGCAGTTCTTC. Translated, it gives CASSLRTGEHNEQFF.

The chain's CDR3 is CAWSTQLAHETQYF. CDR3 bases: TGTGCCTGGAGTACCCAACTAGCCCACGAGACCCAGTACTTC. This sequence joins TRBV30 and TRBJ2-5, with a tentative D call TRBD2 (6 bases). Germline loops: CDR1 GTSNPN, CDR2 SVGIG (reference sequence). Between the trimmed V and J ends, which lost 2 bases and 5 bases, there was a span of 15 bases. The CDR3 contains 14 residues.

The V and J genes are TRBV19 and TRBJ1-3; D call uncertain. The CDR3 extends over 15 amino acids. V lost 7 bases and J 0 bases, leaving 13 bases between the germline ends. Germline loops: CDR1 LNHDA, CDR2 SQIVND (reference sequence). The CDR3, as DNA: TGTGCCAGTACCCTAGGAGGTTTCTCTGGAAACACCATATATTTT. Protein product: CASTLGGFSGNTIYF.

This clone was seen just once. The rearrangement uses TRBV5-8 and TRBJ2-7, with 8 bases identical to TRBD1. From germline, CDR1 is SGHTS and CDR2 YDEGEE. This CDR3 comprises 16 residues. Losses at the gene ends were 0 bases for V and 2 bases for J; bases not matched to a gene: 7. The CDR3 DNA is TGTGCCAGCAGCTTGGGGACCGGGACAGGACCCTACGAGCAGTACTTC. Translation: CASSLGTGTGPYEQYF.

J is TRBJ2-5 and V is TRBV12-5; 8 bases fit TRBD1. The germline CDR1 and CDR2 sequences are LGHNT and FRNRAP. The trim removed 5 bases at V and 1 base at J, leaving 3 bases unmatched. The CDR3 covers 14 residues. The CDR3 coding sequence is TGTGCTAGTGGTAAGGGACAGGTCCAAGAGACCCAGTACTTC. Residues: CASGKGQVQETQYF.